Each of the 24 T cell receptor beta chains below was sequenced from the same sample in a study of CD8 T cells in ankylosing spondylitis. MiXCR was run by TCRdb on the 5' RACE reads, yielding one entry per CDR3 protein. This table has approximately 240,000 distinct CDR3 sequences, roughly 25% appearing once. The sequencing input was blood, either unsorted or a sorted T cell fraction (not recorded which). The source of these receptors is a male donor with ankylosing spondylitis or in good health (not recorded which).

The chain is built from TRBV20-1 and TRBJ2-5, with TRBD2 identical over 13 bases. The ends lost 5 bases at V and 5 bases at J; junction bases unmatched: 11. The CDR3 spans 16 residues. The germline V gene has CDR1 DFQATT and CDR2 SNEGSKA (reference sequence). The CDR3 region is CSAPPAQGLAGETQYF. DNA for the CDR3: TGCAGTGCTCCCCCTGCCCAGGGACTAGCGGGGGAGACCCAGTACTTC.

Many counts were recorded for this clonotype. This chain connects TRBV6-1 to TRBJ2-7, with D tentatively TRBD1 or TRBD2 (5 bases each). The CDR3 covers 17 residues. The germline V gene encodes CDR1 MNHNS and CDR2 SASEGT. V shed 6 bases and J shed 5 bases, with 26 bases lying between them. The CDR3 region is CASRMVLQWGTRDEQYF. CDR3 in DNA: TGTGCCAGCAGGATGGTTCTCCAATGGGGGACGAGGGACGAGCAGTACTTC.

The CDR3 bases are TGTGCCACCCGCTCGGGGCTGGGGACCCAGTACTTC. Translation gives CATRSGLGTQYF. This chain links TRBV10-3 with TRBJ2-5; D may be TRBD1 or TRBD2 (5 bases each). Trimming took 10 bases from V and 7 from J, leaving 16 bases between them. Germline V gene sequence: CDR1 ENHRY, CDR2 SYGVKD. The CDR3 spans 12 residues.

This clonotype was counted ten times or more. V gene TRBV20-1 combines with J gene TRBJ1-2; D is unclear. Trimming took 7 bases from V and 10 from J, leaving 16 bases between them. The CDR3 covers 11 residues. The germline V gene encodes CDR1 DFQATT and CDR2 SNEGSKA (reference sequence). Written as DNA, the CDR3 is TGCAGTGTTCCGGACGGACCCGACTACACCTTC. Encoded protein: CSVPDGPDYTF.

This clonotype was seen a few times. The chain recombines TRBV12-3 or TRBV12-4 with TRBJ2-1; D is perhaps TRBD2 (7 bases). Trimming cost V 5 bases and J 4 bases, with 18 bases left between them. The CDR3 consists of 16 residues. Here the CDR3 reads CASSPVGGATYNEQFF. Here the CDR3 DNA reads TGTGCCAGCAGTCCCGTTGGGGGGGCCACGTACAATGAGCAGTTCTTC.

CDR3: CASRAGNQPQHF. The CDR3 DNA reads as TGTGCCAGCAGAGCTGGGAATCAGCCCCAGCATTTT. This chain joins TRBV12-3 or TRBV12-4 and TRBJ1-5; D gene ambiguous. The V and J ends lost 6 bases and 4 bases respectively, with 7 bases between them. The CDR3 loop spans 12 amino acids.

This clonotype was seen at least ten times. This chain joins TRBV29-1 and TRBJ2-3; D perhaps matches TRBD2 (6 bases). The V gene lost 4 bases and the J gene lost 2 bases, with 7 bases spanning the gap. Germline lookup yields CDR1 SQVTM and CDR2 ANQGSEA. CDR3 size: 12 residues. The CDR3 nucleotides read TGCAGCGTTGGCGGGAACACAGATACGCAGTATTTT. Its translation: CSVGGNTDTQYF.

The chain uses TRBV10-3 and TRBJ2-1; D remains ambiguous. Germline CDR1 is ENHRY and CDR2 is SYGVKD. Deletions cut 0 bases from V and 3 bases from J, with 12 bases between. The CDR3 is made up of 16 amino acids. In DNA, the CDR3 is TGTGCCATCAGTGAGTCGGGTGCTCCCCGCTACAATGAGCAGTTCTTC. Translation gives CAISESGAPRYNEQFF.

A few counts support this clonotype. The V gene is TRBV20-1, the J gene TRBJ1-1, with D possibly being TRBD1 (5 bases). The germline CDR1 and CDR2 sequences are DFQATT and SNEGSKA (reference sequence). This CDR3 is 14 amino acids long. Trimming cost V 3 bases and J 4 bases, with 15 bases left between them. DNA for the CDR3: TGCAGTGCTAGGACCCAGGGAGAGGGCACTGAAGCTTTCTTT. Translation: CSARTQGEGTEAFF.

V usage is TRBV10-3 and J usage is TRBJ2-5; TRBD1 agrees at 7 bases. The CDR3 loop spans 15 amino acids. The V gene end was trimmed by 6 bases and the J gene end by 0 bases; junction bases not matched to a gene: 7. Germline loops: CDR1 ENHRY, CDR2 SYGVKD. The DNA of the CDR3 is TGTGCCATCAGGGACAGGAACGCGCACCAAGAGACCCAGTACTTC. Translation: CAIRDRNAHQETQYF.

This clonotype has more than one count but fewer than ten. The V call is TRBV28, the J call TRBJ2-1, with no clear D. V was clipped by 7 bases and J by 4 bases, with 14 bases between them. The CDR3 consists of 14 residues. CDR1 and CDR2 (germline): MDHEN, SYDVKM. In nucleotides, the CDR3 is TGTGCCAGCATACCCAACGGATTATACAATGAGCAGTTCTTC. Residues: CASIPNGLYNEQFF. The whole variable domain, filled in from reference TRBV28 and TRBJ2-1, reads DVKVTQSSRYLVKRTGEKVFLECVQDMDHENMFWYRQDPGLGLRLIYFSYDVKMKEKGDIPEGYSVSREKKERFSLILESASTNQTSMYLCASIPNGLYNEQFFGPGTRLTVL.

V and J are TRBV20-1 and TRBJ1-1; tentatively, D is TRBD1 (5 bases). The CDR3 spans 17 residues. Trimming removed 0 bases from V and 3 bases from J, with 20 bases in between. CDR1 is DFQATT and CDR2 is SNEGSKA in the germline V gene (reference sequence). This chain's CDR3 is CSARDSGRRGRDTEAFF. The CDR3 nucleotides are TGCAGTGCTAGAGACTCGGGACGAAGAGGTCGGGACACTGAAGCTTTCTTT.

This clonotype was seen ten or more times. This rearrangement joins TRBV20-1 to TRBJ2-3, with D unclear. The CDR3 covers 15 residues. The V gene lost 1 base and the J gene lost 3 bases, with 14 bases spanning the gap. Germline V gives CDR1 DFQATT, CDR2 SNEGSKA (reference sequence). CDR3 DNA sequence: TGCAGTGCTAGAGGCGGATTCTACGGGACAGATACGCAGTATTTT. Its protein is CSARGGFYGTDTQYF.

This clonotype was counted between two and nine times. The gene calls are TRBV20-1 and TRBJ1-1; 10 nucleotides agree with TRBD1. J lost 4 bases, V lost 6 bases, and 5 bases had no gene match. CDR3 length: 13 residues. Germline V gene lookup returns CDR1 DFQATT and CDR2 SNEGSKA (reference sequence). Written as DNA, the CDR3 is TGCAGTGCAACGACAGGGGGCGGCACTGAAGCTTTCTTT. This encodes CSATTGGGTEAFF.

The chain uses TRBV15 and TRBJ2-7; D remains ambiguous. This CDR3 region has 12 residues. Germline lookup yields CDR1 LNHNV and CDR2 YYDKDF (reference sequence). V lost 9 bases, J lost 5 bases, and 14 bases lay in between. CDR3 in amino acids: CATDGESDEQYF. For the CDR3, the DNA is TGTGCCACTGATGGTGAGTCCGACGAGCAGTACTTC.

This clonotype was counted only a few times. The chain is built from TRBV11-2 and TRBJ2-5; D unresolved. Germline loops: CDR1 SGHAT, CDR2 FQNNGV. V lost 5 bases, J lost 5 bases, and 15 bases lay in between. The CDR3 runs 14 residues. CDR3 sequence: CASSAVGVGETQYF. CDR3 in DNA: TGTGCCAGCAGCGCCGTGGGTGTGGGGGAGACCCAGTACTTC. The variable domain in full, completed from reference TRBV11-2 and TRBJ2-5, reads EAGVAQSPRYKIIEKRQSVAFWCNPISGHATLYWYQQILGQGPKLLIQFQNNGVVDDSQLPKDRFSAERLKGVDSTLKIQPAKLEDSAVYLCASSAVGVGETQYFGPGTRLLVL.

The CDR3 protein is CASSSRLAGEQYF. The CDR3 DNA is TGTGCCAGCAGCTCTCGACTAGCGGGGGAGCAGTACTTC. The chain links TRBV14 to TRBJ2-7; 11 bases line up with TRBD2. Germline lookup yields CDR1 SGHDN and CDR2 FVKESK. This CDR3 spans 13 amino acids. Germline trimming cut 5 bases from V and 7 bases from J; bases unmatched to any gene: 4.

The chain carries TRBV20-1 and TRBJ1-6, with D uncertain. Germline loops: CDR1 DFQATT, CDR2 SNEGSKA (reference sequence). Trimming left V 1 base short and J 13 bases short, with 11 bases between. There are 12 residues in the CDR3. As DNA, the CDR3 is TGCAGTGCTAGAGGAGGCGGTGGTCCCCTCCACTTT. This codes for CSARGGGGPLHF.

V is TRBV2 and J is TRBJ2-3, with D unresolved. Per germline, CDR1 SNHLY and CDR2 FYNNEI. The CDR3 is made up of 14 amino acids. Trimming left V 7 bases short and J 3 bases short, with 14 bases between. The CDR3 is CASTPLAMTDTQYF. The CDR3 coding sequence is TGTGCCAGCACCCCTCTGGCGATGACAGATACGCAGTATTTT.

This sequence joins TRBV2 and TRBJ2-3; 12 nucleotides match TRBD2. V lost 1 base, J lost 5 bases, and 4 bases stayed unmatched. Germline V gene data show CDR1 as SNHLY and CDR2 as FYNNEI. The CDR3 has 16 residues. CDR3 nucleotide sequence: TGTGCCAGCAGTGAAGGAGGACTAGCGGGGCAAGATACGCAGTATTTT. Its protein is CASSEGGLAGQDTQYF.

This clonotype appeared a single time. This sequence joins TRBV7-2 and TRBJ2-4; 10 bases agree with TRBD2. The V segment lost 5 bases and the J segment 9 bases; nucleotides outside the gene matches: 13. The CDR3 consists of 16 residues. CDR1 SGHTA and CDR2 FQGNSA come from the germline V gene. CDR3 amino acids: CASSPRQRGGGIIQYF. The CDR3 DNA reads TGTGCCAGCAGCCCAAGGCAGCGGGGGGGCGGGATCATTCAGTACTTC.

Here the CDR3 DNA reads TGCAGTGCTAAGGTGTCTGAAAACACCGGGGAGCTGTTTTTT. It encodes CSAKVSENTGELFF. J is TRBJ2-2 and V is TRBV20-1; no reliable D call. CDR1 and CDR2 from the germline V gene are DFQATT and SNEGSKA (reference sequence). V was cut by 4 bases and J by 2 bases, with 11 bases left in between. This CDR3 is 14 amino acids long.

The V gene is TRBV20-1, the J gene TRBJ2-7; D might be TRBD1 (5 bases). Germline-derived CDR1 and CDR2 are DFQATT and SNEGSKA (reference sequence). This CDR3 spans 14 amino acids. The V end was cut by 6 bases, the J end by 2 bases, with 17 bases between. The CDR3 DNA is TGCAGTGCCGCCGGTAGGGGAAACACCTACGAGCAGTACTTC. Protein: CSAAGRGNTYEQYF.

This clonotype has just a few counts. The CDR3 DNA follows: TGCGCCAGCAGCCAGGGGGCACAGGGGAGCCGGGATGAGCAGTTCTTC. Amino acid sequence: CASSQGAQGSRDEQFF. The chain combines TRBV4-1 with TRBJ2-1; 7 positions match TRBD1. V lost 3 bases, J lost 8 bases, and 13 bases stayed unmatched. This CDR3 is 16 amino acids long. Germline V CDR1 and CDR2: MGHRA, YSYEKL.